The T cell receptor (beta chain) under discussion was sequenced for a study of CD8+CD57+ T cells in acquired aplastic anemia. Study-wide findings and caveats: Patients and controls had CD8+ Simpson's diversity values that were not significantly distinct. Common to patients and controls were twenty-nine CD8+ CDR3 sequences.

CDR1 and CDR2 from the germline V gene are LGHDT and YNNKEL (reference sequence). Trimming took 3 bases from V and 6 from J, leaving 21 bases between them. There are 17 residues in the CDR3. CD8+CD57+ cell expansion had been shown by flow cytometry in patients chosen for sequencing. Each patient had severe acquired aplastic anemia. For this clonotype: No antigen is known for it.

Genomic DNA served as template for TCR beta VDJ and CDR3 profiling. TCRdb re-analysed the reads in MiXCR, keeping a single row per CDR3 protein. Of 150,000 or so distinct CDR3 sequences in the sample, about 48% were seen once. This chain connects TRBV3-1 to TRBJ2-4; D possibly uses TRBD1 or TRBD2 (5 bases each). This clonotype was sampled from a human donor with aplastic anemia. The sequencing input was sorted CD4+, CD8+, or CD8+CD57+ T cells (not recorded which) from PBMCs. CDR3 loop: CASSHFREGAVGNIQYF. CDR3 nucleotide sequence: TGTGCCAGCAGCCACTTCCGGGAAGGGGCGGTGGGAAACATTCAGTACTTC.